These T cell receptor beta chains were read from a single sample in a study of blood T cell repertoires in COVID-19. The data were produced by immunoSEQ multiplex PCR, yet TCRdb's version contains in-frame clones alone and is incomplete. The repertoire consists of approximately 79,000 clones, with about 89% occurring once and the leading ten covering just under 0.6%. Sequencing used peripheral blood. All receptors come from a man in his fifties or sixties with acute or convalescent COVID-19. Each CDR3 is given with its conserved first and last residue. A D gene is named only where the DNA matches it firmly. Size values are once, few and many counts, or a class for expanded clones, and some rows have none.

D	V	size	J	DNA	CDR3
NA	TRBV12-3/TRBV12-4	NA	TRBJ1-2	TGTGCCAGCAGTTTCCAGTCCGGGGGCTACACCTTC	CASSFQSGGYTF
NA	TRBV7-9	NA	TRBJ1-2	TGTGCCAGCAGCTTAGGAGCGGATAACTATGGCTACACCTTC	CASSLGADNYGYTF
TRBD1	TRBV24-1	NA	TRBJ2-1	TGTGCCACCAGTGCCCCAACGCCAGGGACAGGGGGACACAATGAGCAGTTCTTC	CATSAPTPGTGGHNEQFF
NA	TRBV19	once	TRBJ1-1	TGTGCCAGTAGCGTCCTTATGAACACTGAAGCTTTCTTT	CASSVLMNTEAFF
NA	TRBV18	once	TRBJ1-5	TGTGCCAGCTCGTCTACAGATAGCAATCAGCCCCAGCATTTT	CASSSTDSNQPQHF
NA	TRBV18	NA	TRBJ2-1	TGTGCCAGCTCGTCTCTAGGTACCCAAAATGAGCAGTTCTTC	CASSSLGTQNEQFF
NA	TRBV29-1	NA	TRBJ2-3	TGCAGCGTTGACGACGGGTGGGGCACAGATACGCAGTATTTT	CSVDDGWGTDTQYF
NA	TRBV28	NA	TRBJ1-2	TGTGCCAGCAGTTTAAATCGGACTCCGAGGGGCTACACCTTC	CASSLNRTPRGYTF
NA	TRBV11-3	NA	TRBJ1-1	TGTGCCAGCAGCTTCAGCGAGAACACTGAAGCTTTCTTT	CASSFSENTEAFF
NA	TRBV27	NA	TRBJ2-5	TGTGCCAGCAGCCCGGCAGGGCGGAAGACCCAGTACTTC	CASSPAGRKTQYF
TRBD1	TRBV19	few	TRBJ1-2	TGTGCCAGTAGTCCAAGGAAGCTCGACAGGGAACACTATGGCTACACCTTC	CASSPRKLDREHYGYTF
TRBD2	TRBV5-1	NA	TRBJ2-1	TGCGCCAGCAGCTCTCTGGCTAGCGGGAGAGGTTACAATGAGCAGTTCTTC	CASSSLASGRGYNEQFF
NA	TRBV9	NA	TRBJ1-5	TGTGCCAGCAGCTCGACAGGTGGTCAAAATCAGCCCCAGCATTTT	CASSSTGGQNQPQHF
TRBD2	TRBV30	NA	TRBJ2-7	TGTGCCTGGAGTCCTAGCGGGTACTCCTACGAGCAGTACTTC	CAWSPSGYSYEQYF
NA	TRBV19	NA	TRBJ2-7	TGTGCCAGTAGTATTCCCGCAGGCTACGAGCAGTACTTC	CASSIPAGYEQYF
TRBD2	TRBV7-3	NA	TRBJ2-2	TGTGCCAGCAGCTTAATGGGCGGGGGGAACACCGGGGAGCTGTTTTTT	CASSLMGGGNTGELFF
NA	TRBV15	few	TRBJ1-4	TGTGCCACCCGGAGAGGGCAGAATGAAAAACTGTTTTTT	CATRRGQNEKLFF
TRBD2	TRBV5-1	NA	TRBJ2-5	TGCGCCAGCAGCGGATCCACTAGCGGGAGAAGGGAGACCCAGTACTTC	CASSGSTSGRRETQYF
TRBD2	TRBV5-6	NA	TRBJ2-5	TGTGCCAGCAGCTTGGCCCTAGCGGCCCAAGAGACCCAGTACTTC	CASSLALAAQETQYF
NA	TRBV19	NA	TRBJ1-5	TGTGCCAGTACCAAGACAGCTGGGGCGGGCAATCAGCCCCAGCATTTT	CASTKTAGAGNQPQHF
NA	TRBV7-6	NA	TRBJ2-7	TGTGCCAGCAGCTCCCGGGTTACTCGGCAGGGCTACGAGCAGTACTTC	CASSSRVTRQGYEQYF
NA	TRBV5-1	NA	TRBJ1-2	TGCGCCAGCAGCTTTGGGCTCCGGATCTATGGCTACACCTTC	CASSFGLRIYGYTF
NA	TRBV12-3/TRBV12-4	NA	TRBJ2-7	TGTGCCAGCAGCCACGGTTACGAGCAGTACTTC	CASSHGYEQYF
TRBD2	TRBV3-1/TRBV3-2	NA	TRBJ2-1	TGTGCCAGCAGCCCTGGACTAGCGGGAGGCAATGAGCAGTTCTTC	CASSPGLAGGNEQFF
NA	TRBV11-2	NA	TRBJ2-2	TGTGCCAGCAGCCAGAAGACGAACACCGGGGAGCTGTTTTTT	CASSQKTNTGELFF
NA	TRBV10-1	NA	TRBJ2-5	TGCGCCAGCAGTGAGTCTGAGGGTCGAGAGACCCAGTACTTC	CASSESEGRETQYF
NA	TRBV6-1	NA	TRBJ2-2	TGTGCCAGCAGTGAATCTAGAACCGGGGAGCTGTTTTTT	CASSESRTGELFF
TRBD1	TRBV11-2	NA	TRBJ1-1	TGTGCCAGCAGCACCCGGACAGGGGTCCCGACTGAAGCTTTCTTT	CASSTRTGVPTEAFF
TRBD2	TRBV5-4	NA	TRBJ2-1	TGTGCCAGCAGCTTGGCTAGCGGGGTAGGGAATGAGCAGTTCTTC	CASSLASGVGNEQFF
NA	TRBV7-7	NA	TRBJ2-7	TGTGCCAGCAGCAAACAGGCAGGGTCGACCTACGAGCAGTACTTC	CASSKQAGSTYEQYF
TRBD1	TRBV5-1	NA	TRBJ1-4	TGCGCCAGCAGTCGGGACAGGACCCCGTCCGAGAAACTGTTTTTT	CASSRDRTPSEKLFF
TRBD1	TRBV13	few	TRBJ2-2	TGTGCCAGCAGCTTACCGCAGGGGGCGAGAAACACCGGGGAGCTGTTTTTT	CASSLPQGARNTGELFF
NA	TRBV6-6	NA	TRBJ1-4	TGTGCCAGCAGTTACTCGGGGGGAAAACTGTTTTTT	CASSYSGGKLFF
NA	TRBV5-4	NA	TRBJ2-2	TGTGCCAGCAGCGCCTCTACTAGAAGGAACACCGGGGAGCTGTTTTTT	CASSASTRRNTGELFF
TRBD1	TRBV14	NA	TRBJ2-7	TGTGCCAGCAGCGAATCCGGGACAGCTTATTTC	CASSESGTAYF
TRBD2	TRBV10-2	once	TRBJ2-7	TGCGCCAGCAGCGCCCAAGCGGGGGTCTCCTACGAGCAGTACTTC	CASSAQAGVSYEQYF
TRBD1	TRBV27	NA	TRBJ1-2	TGTGCCAGCAGTTTATCCCCCACTTCCTTACAGGGGGGATATGGCTACACCTTC	CASSLSPTSLQGGYGYTF
NA	TRBV11-2	NA	TRBJ2-1	TGTGCCAGCAGCTTGACCAGGGGCAGCTCCTACAATGAGCAGTTCTTC	CASSLTRGSSYNEQFF